Listed here is a single T cell receptor beta chain. It has no known antigen specificity. No base qualities exist here, and no much larger clone lies one base off it. This sample stems from a study of blood T cell repertoires in COVID-19 (dated by TCRdb to the early 2020s). The study in broad terms: Samples covering the acute and convalescent phases of COVID-19 were provided by collaborators in the United States, Italy and Spain. Subjects who had been exposed to COVID-19, were actively infected with it, or had recovered from it provided the deeply sampled blood TCRbeta repertoires that made up the dataset. Samples were obtained from the ongoing ImmuneRACE study (first 160 participants) and from 1,254 subjects provided by 6 global collaborators. The material from the prospective study consisted of cDNA or gDNA derived from T cells, B-cell-depleted T cells, or PBMCs. The repertoires were made available in a free public database intended to serve as a resource for research on the immune response to SARS-CoV-2. Where available, HLA class I and class II types were obtained from metadata supplied by the sample provider rather than from assay-based typing. The sample metadata nearly always contained a de-identified subject ID, COVID-19 status, age in years and sex.

TCRbeta CDR3 regions were amplified from genomic DNA by means of the immunoSEQ Assay, a bias-controlled multiplex PCR. The authors processed their data as follows. Nucleated cell counts per sample were estimated from amplification of reference gene primers within the assay. To quantify the absolute abundance of each unique TCRbeta CDR3 rearrangement, sequence reads were collapsed and filtered. For each sample, productive Simpson clonality was calculated by taking the square root of Simpson's diversity index across productive rearrangements. In TCRdb, the immuneACCESS table is reduced to in-frame sequences with V and J assigned. These tables do not hold every clone; where another copy was compared, an unresolved V gene accounts for under half, and the others remain unexplained. The V and J calls and clone size come from that table; D and trimming were worked out from the DNA. The sample data list roughly 290,000 clones, and around nine tenths of these were observed just once. The ten largest clones add up to 6% to 7% of the sample.

Taken from cysteine to phenylalanine, the CDR3 has 15 residues. The retained sequence is limited to the CDR3, 45 bases, with the frame set at the first base. The germline V gene gives CDR1 as SGHVS and CDR2 as FQNEAQ. V loses 7 bases at its end and J loses 2 bases; junction bases beyond the gene matches: 10. Enrolling through a virtual design, the prospective study's participants ranged in age from roughly 18 to 95 years and lived across roughly 23 United States geographic areas. Cohort assignment in the prospective study relied on participant-reported clinical history from a screening survey and a study questionnaire. Recovered participants in ImmuneRACE Cohort 3 were defined as having two consecutive negative NP/OP PCR tests, clearance from a healthcare professional, or resolution of symptoms. Mobile phlebotomists in the prospective study collected whole blood, serum and a nasopharyngeal or oropharyngeal swab from every participant. Participants in the prospective study had the option to provide additional blood draws and questionnaires over a roughly two-month period. Before DNA extraction, prospective study blood samples were shipped either frozen or at room temperature.

Results the study describes overall, beyond this receptor: The quantity of clinical and demographic metadata differed by source and by participant and was supplied without curation.

The chain was built from TRBV7-8 and TRBJ2-7, with TRBD2 identical over 8 junction bases. The sample comprised PBMCs or T cells enriched from blood (not recorded which). The TCR originated in a woman between 35 and 50 years old who had recovered from COVID-19. The nucleotides are TGTGCCAGCACCGCCGGGGGGGGCGCGACCTACGAGCAGTACTTC. The encoded protein is CASTAGGGATYEQYF.